These T cell receptor beta chains were read from a single sample in a study of CD8 T cells in ankylosing spondylitis. TCRdb re-derived calls from the 5' RACE reads in MiXCR, one entry per CDR3 protein. Of fewer than 550,000 distinct CDR3 sequences listed, 5.3% are singletons. The sample was blood, either unsorted or a sorted T cell fraction (not recorded which). The source is a male donor with ankylosing spondylitis. CDR3s include the opening cysteine and the closing phenylalanine or tryptophan. Fields, in order: J gene, D gene, clone size, V gene, CDR3 protein, CDR3 DNA. The D gene is left open where the match is weak. The listing skips clone size in some rows; elsewhere it reads once, few, many or a size class.

j_gene: TRBJ2-1
d_gene: TRBD2
abundance: many
v_gene: TRBV29-1
CDR3aa: CSVTGLAGMDEQFF
CDR3nt: TGCAGCGTGACCGGACTAGCGGGAATGGATGAGCAGTTCTTC

j_gene: TRBJ2-3
d_gene: TRBD2
abundance: .
v_gene: TRBV6-5
CDR3aa: CASSYGGGAHTQYF
CDR3nt: TGTGCCAGCAGTTACGGCGGGGGGGCTCATACGCAGTATTTT

j_gene: TRBJ1-2
d_gene: .
abundance: many
v_gene: TRBV5-1
CDR3aa: CASSAKADAGYGYTF
CDR3nt: TGCGCCAGCAGCGCCAAAGCGGACGCCGGATATGGCTACACCTTC

j_gene: TRBJ2-1
d_gene: .
abundance: many
v_gene: TRBV29-1
CDR3aa: CSVEEAGMGEQFF
CDR3nt: TGCAGCGTTGAAGAGGCAGGGATGGGTGAGCAGTTCTTC

j_gene: TRBJ2-1
d_gene: TRBD2
abundance: many
v_gene: TRBV9
CDR3aa: CASSVGISGGWNEQFF
CDR3nt: TGTGCCAGCAGCGTAGGTATTAGCGGGGGGTGGAATGAGCAGTTCTTC

j_gene: TRBJ1-2
d_gene: .
abundance: many
v_gene: TRBV4-3
CDR3aa: CASSGPMSYGYTF
CDR3nt: TGCGCCAGCAGCGGACCGATGAGCTATGGCTACACCTTC

j_gene: TRBJ1-2
d_gene: .
abundance: many
v_gene: TRBV6-1
CDR3aa: CASRRVGGYYGYTF
CDR3nt: TGTGCCAGCAGGAGAGTAGGCGGATACTATGGCTACACCTTC

j_gene: TRBJ1-1
d_gene: .
abundance: many
v_gene: TRBV7-9
CDR3aa: CASSSQPLTGYTEAFF
CDR3nt: TGTGCCAGCAGCTCCCAACCTTTAACAGGGTACACTGAAGCTTTCTTT

j_gene: TRBJ2-7
d_gene: TRBD1
abundance: few
v_gene: TRBV7-2
CDR3aa: CASSLVRGQGRQEHF
CDR3nt: TGTGCCAGCAGCTTAGTACGGGGACAGGGAAGACAGGAGCACTTC

j_gene: TRBJ2-7
d_gene: TRBD2
abundance: few
v_gene: TRBV29-1
CDR3aa: CSGRSGRAPYEQYF
CDR3nt: TGCAGCGGGAGGAGCGGGAGGGCCCCCTACGAGCAGTACTTC

j_gene: TRBJ2-2
d_gene: TRBD1
abundance: many
v_gene: TRBV5-1
CDR3aa: CASSVGTANTGELFF
CDR3nt: TGCGCCAGCAGCGTCGGGACAGCAAACACCGGGGAGCTGTTTTTT

j_gene: TRBJ1-1
d_gene: .
abundance: many
v_gene: TRBV20-1
CDR3aa: CSAGRDIFKAFF
CDR3nt: TGCAGTGCTGGGCGGGACATCTTCAAGGCTTTCTTT

j_gene: TRBJ2-5
d_gene: .
abundance: many
v_gene: TRBV24-1
CDR3aa: CATSDFEGGETQYF
CDR3nt: TGTGCCACCAGTGATTTTGAGGGAGGAGAGACCCAGTACTTC

j_gene: TRBJ2-6
d_gene: .
abundance: many
v_gene: TRBV20-1
CDR3aa: CSARDQGDGYGANVLTF
CDR3nt: TGCAGTGCTAGAGATCAAGGGGACGGGTATGGGGCCAACGTCCTGACTTTC

j_gene: TRBJ2-1
d_gene: .
abundance: many
v_gene: TRBV10-3
CDR3aa: CAISESYEQFF
CDR3nt: TGTGCCATCAGTGAGTCCTATGAGCAGTTCTTC